The 20 T cell receptor beta chains listed next were all sequenced from one sample in a study of OX40 agonist ivuxolimab in advanced cancers. Using immunoSEQ multiplex PCR, the repertoire was profiled, and TCRdb retains in-frame clones only, with some absent. The table includes tens of thousands of clones, approximately 91% detected once. The source material was CD4+ or CD8+ T cells sorted from blood, sampled in a trial of the OX40 agonist ivuxolimab. The receptor source for this set is an adult with an advanced solid tumor such as melanoma, head and neck, liver or kidney cancer.

This chain connects TRBV27 to TRBJ1-1, with a tentative D call TRBD1 (6 bases). With 6 bases removed from V and 6 bases from J, the gap between germline ends came to 17 bases. The CDR3 covers 14 residues. Per the germline V gene, CDR1 is MNHEY and CDR2 is SMNVEV (reference sequence). CDR3 residues: CASSPRGGPAEAFF. The CDR3 nucleotides are TGTGCCAGCAGCCCCCGCGGGGGGCCCGCTGAAGCTTTCTTT.

This clone showed up just a few times. The V gene is TRBV7-2, the J gene TRBJ2-2; weak D call: TRBD2 (5 bases). Germline lookup yields CDR1 SGHTA and CDR2 FQGNSA. The CDR3 length is 14 residues. The ends were cut back, 3 bases at V and 5 bases at J, with 10 bases in the middle. CDR3 sequence (DNA): TGTGCCAGCAGCTTCCGGGGAGTGACCGGGGAGCTGTTTTTT. This gives the protein CASSFRGVTGELFF.

This clone showed up just once. The V and J genes are TRBV28 and TRBJ1-1, with D possibly matching TRBD1 (5 bases). The germline V gene encodes CDR1 MDHEN and CDR2 SYDVKM. This CDR3 has 14 amino acids. Trimming took 6 bases from V and 8 from J, leaving 19 bases between them. The CDR3 loop is CASRGGAAVEEAFF. The CDR3 DNA sequence: TGTGCCAGCAGAGGAGGGGCGGCGGTTGAGGAAGCTTTCTTT.

In DNA form, the CDR3 reads TGCAGCGTTCGCAGTCCCGAAAACACCATATATTTT. Encoded protein: CSVRSPENTIYF. The J gene is TRBJ1-3, the V gene TRBV29-1; no reliable D call. V lost 5 bases to trimming and J lost 6 bases, with 11 bases between them. This CDR3 is 12 amino acids long. CDR1 is SQVTM, CDR2 ANQGSEA, per germline.

The chain carries TRBV15 and TRBJ2-5; D not certain. There are 13 residues in the CDR3. Trimming took 0 bases from V and 3 from J, leaving 5 bases between them. Germline assignment: CDR1 LNHNV and CDR2 YYDKDF (reference sequence). Here the CDR3 DNA reads TGTGCCACCAGCAGAGATATTGAAGAGACCCAGTACTTC. Translation gives CATSRDIEETQYF. Supplemented by reference TRBV15 and TRBJ2-5, the full variable domain reads DAMVIQNPRYQVTQFGKPVTLSCSQTLNHNVMYWYQQKSSQAPKLLFHYYDKDFNNEADTPDNFQSRRPNTSFCFLDIRSPGLGDTAMYLCATSRDIEETQYFGPGTRLLVL.

The V call is TRBV7-6, the J call TRBJ2-7; D not certain. Germline V gene lookup returns CDR1 SGHVS and CDR2 FNYEAQ. Trimming stripped 1 base from V and 2 bases from J, with 12 bases between. This CDR3 is built from 15 residues. The CDR3 reads CASSLGGAGAYEQYF. CDR3 nucleotide sequence: TGTGCCAGCAGCTTAGGTGGCGCTGGGGCCTACGAGCAGTACTTC.

The chain carries TRBV19 and TRBJ2-5; D is possibly TRBD1 (5 bases). The V and J ends lost 3 bases and 2 bases respectively, with 7 bases between them. Looked up from germline, CDR1 is LNHDA and CDR2 is SQIVND (reference sequence). The CDR3 covers 13 residues. The chain's CDR3 is CASSMGQQETQYF. Here the CDR3 DNA reads TGTGCCAGTAGTATGGGGCAGCAAGAGACCCAGTACTTC.

The chain has TRBV19 and TRBJ2-1, with 8 bases that match TRBD1. Germline V gene sequence: CDR1 LNHDA, CDR2 SQIVND (reference sequence). The CDR3 extends over 15 amino acids. V was clipped by 5 bases and J by 8 bases; unmatched bases: 11. Written as DNA, the CDR3 is TGTGCCAGTAGTCCGGACAGGGTAAGGACGGATGAGCAGTTCTTC. Amino acids: CASSPDRVRTDEQFF.

The V and J genes are TRBV5-6 and TRBJ2-7, with 7 positions matching TRBD1. V lost 0 bases to trimming and J lost 2 bases; unmatched junction nucleotides: 2. The V gene's germline CDR1 is SGHDT and CDR2 YYEEEE. The CDR3 covers 14 residues. The CDR3, as DNA: TGTGCCAGCAGCTTGGGACAGGGTGCCTACGAGCAGTACTTC. This gives the protein CASSLGQGAYEQYF.

The rearrangement joins TRBV7-9 to TRBJ1-1; D gene uncertain. The V gene's germline CDR1 is SEHNR and CDR2 FQNEAQ (reference sequence). CDR3 length equals 17 residues. The V end lost 7 bases, the J end lost 0 bases, and 21 bases lay between the germline ends. CDR3 region: CASTRRDSWRMNTEAFF. Written as DNA, the CDR3 is TGTGCCAGCACCCGAAGGGATTCTTGGCGCATGAACACTGAAGCTTTCTTT.

This clone was detected only once. This chain connects TRBV5-4 to TRBJ2-3; 11 positions agree with TRBD2. The CDR3 has 16 residues. Germline loops: CDR1 SGHNT, CDR2 YYREEE (reference sequence). The trim removed 1 base at V and 3 bases at J, leaving 4 bases unmatched. The CDR3 nucleotides read TGTGCCAGCAGCTTGAAACTAGCGGGAGTTACAGATACGCAGTATTTT. Translated, it gives CASSLKLAGVTDTQYF.

This clone has a handful of counts. This chain uses TRBV30 with TRBJ1-5; tentatively, D is TRBD1 (6 bases). The CDR3 consists of 13 residues. With 6 bases removed from V and 5 bases from J, the gap between germline ends came to 14 bases. Germline CDR1 GTSNPN, CDR2 SVGIG (reference sequence). The CDR3 DNA follows: TGTGCCTGCTCGGGGGGGCCAGATCAGCCCCAGCATTTT. This sequence encodes CACSGGPDQPQHF.

This chain connects TRBV18 to TRBJ2-5; D is uncertain. V was pared by 4 bases and J by 1 base, with 7 bases between. CDR3 length: 13 amino acids. Germline V lookup: CDR1 KGHSH, CDR2 LQKENI. The CDR3: CASSQSTQETQYF. The CDR3 nucleotides read TGTGCCAGCTCACAGTCGACCCAAGAGACCCAGTACTTC. Full variable domain (outside the CDR3, taken from reference TRBV18 and TRBJ2-5): NAGVMQNPRHLVRRRGQEARLRCSPMKGHSHVYWYRQLPEEGLKFMVYLQKENIIDESGMPKERFSAEFPKEGPSILRIQQVVRGDSAAYFCASSQSTQETQYFGPGTRLLVL.

V usage is TRBV7-2 and J usage is TRBJ2-7; 8 nucleotides agree with TRBD1. This CDR3 region has 14 residues. With V trimmed by 3 bases and J by 5 bases, 6 bases remained unmatched. Germline CDR1 and CDR2: SGHTA and FQGNSA. In nucleotides, the CDR3 is TGTGCCAGCAGCTTGCCAGGGGGCGTAAACGAGCAGTACTTC. Translation: CASSLPGGVNEQYF.

This chain links TRBV5-1 with TRBJ2-2; 7 nucleotides line up with TRBD2. Germline V gene sequence: CDR1 SGHRS, CDR2 YFSETQ. The ends lost 4 bases at V and 2 bases at J; junction bases unmatched: 5. The CDR3 loop spans 15 amino acids. This chain's CDR3 is CASSGGSSNTGELFF. The CDR3, as DNA: TGCGCCAGCAGCGGCGGGAGTAGTAACACCGGGGAGCTGTTTTTT.

V usage is TRBV18 and J usage is TRBJ2-1; D ambiguous. Germline V gene sequence: CDR1 KGHSH, CDR2 LQKENI. This CDR3 has 12 residues. Trimming shortened V by 2 bases and J by 7 bases, and 6 bases separated the two germline ends. CDR3 protein: CASSPTKNEQFF. The CDR3 bases are TGTGCCAGCTCACCAACAAAGAATGAGCAGTTCTTC.

This sequence joins TRBV30 and TRBJ1-5; tentative D call: TRBD1 (6 bases). Germline V gives CDR1 GTSNPN, CDR2 SVGIG (reference sequence). V lost 2 bases, J lost 0 bases, and 11 bases lay in between. The CDR3 contains 15 residues. Written as DNA, the CDR3 is TGTGCCTGGAGTCCGGACAGTTATAGCAATCAGCCCCAGCATTTT. Protein sequence: CAWSPDSYSNQPQHF.

The V gene is TRBV19, the J gene TRBJ2-1; 9 bases are shared with TRBD1. The CDR3 sequence is 14 residues long. The germline CDR1 and CDR2 sequences are LNHDA and SQIVND (reference sequence). The V and J ends lost 6 bases and 5 bases, in that order; junction bases with no gene match: 5. The CDR3 DNA reads TGTGCCAGTAGAACCCGGGACAGGGACAATGAGCAGTTCTTC. It codes for CASRTRDRDNEQFF.

V usage is TRBV27 and J usage is TRBJ1-5, with D possibly matching TRBD1 (5 bases). Per germline, CDR1 MNHEY and CDR2 SMNVEV (reference sequence). This CDR3 is built from 14 residues. With 2 bases removed from V and 6 bases from J, the gap between germline ends came to 11 bases. DNA for the CDR3: TGTGCCAGCAGTTTAAGAAGGGGCAGTCAGCCCCAGCATTTT. This gives the protein CASSLRRGSQPQHF.

The chain carries TRBV21-1 and TRBJ2-7; the DNA was not compared with TRBD1, the D call given in the table. TRBV21-1 is classified as a pseudogene. The CDR3 runs to 14 residues. CDR3 DNA: TGTGCCAGCAGCAAAGTTAGCAGGGACTACGAGCAGTACTTC. Residues: CASSKVSRDYEQYF.